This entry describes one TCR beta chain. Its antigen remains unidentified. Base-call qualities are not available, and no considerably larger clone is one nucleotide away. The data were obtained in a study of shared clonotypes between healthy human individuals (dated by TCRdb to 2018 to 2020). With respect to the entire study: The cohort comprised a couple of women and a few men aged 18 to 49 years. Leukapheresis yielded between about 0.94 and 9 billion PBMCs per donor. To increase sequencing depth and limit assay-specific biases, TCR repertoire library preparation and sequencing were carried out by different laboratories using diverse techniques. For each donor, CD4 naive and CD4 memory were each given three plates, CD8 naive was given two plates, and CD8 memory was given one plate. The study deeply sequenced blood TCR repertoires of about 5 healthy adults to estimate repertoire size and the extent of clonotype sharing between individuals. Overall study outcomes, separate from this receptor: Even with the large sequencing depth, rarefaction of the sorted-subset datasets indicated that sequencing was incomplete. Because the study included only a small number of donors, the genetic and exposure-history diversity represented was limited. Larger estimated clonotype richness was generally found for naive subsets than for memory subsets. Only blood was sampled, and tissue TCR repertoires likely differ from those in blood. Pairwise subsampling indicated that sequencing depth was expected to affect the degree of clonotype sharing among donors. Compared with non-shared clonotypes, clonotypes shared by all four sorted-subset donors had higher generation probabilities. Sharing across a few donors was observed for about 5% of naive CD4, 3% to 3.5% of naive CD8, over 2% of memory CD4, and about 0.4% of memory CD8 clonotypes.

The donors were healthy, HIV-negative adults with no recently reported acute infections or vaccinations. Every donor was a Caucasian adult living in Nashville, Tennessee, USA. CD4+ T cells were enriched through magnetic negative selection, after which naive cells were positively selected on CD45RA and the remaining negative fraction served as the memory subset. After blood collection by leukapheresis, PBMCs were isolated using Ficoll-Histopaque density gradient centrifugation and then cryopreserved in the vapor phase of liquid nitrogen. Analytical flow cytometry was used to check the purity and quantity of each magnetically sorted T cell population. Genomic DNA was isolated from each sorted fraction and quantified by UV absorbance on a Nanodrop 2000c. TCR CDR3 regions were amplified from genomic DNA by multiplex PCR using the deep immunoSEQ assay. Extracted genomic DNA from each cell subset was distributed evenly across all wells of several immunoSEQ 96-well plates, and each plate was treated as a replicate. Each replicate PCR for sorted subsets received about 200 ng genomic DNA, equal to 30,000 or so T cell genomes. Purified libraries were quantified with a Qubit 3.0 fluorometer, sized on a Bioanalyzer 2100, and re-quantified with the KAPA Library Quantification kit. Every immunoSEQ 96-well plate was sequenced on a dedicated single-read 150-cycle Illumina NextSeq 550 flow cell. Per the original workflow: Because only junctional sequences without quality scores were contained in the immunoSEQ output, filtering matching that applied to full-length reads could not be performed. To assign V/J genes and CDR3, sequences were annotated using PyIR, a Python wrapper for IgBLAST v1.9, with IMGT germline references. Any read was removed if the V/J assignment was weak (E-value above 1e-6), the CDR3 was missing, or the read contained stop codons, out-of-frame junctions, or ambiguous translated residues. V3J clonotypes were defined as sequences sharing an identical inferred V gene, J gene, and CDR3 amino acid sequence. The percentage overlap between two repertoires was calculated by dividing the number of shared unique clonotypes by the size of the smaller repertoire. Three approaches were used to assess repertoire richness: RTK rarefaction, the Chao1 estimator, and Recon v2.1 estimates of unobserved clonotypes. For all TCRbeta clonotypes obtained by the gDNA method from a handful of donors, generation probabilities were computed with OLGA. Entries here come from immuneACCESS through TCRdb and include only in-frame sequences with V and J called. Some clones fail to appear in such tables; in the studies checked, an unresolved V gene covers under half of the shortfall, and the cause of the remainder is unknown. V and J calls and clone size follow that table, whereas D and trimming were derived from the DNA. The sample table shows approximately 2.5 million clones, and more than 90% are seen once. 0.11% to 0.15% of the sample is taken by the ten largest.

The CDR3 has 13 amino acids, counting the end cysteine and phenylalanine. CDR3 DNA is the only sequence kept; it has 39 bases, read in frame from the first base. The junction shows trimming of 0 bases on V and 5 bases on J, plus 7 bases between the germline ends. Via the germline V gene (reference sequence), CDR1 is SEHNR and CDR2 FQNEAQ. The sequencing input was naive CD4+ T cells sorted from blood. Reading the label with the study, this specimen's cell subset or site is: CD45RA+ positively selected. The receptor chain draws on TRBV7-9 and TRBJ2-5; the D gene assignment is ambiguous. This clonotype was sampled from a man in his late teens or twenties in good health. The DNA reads TGTGCCAGCAGCTTAGCAGGCTCCGAGACCCAGTACTTC. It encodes CASSLAGSETQYF. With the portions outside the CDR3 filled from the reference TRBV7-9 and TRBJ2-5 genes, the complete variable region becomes DTGVSQNPRHKITKRGQNVTFRCDPISEHNRLYWYRQTLGQGPEFLTYFQNEAQLEKSRLLSDRFSAERPKGSFSTLEIQRTEQGDSAMYLCASSLAGSETQYFGPGTRLLVL.